The 20 T cell receptor beta chains presented below share a single source sample, sequenced in a study of shared clonotypes between healthy human individuals. Produced via immunoSEQ multiplex PCR; TCRdb's table is partial and in-frame only. The sample has over a million clones, around 95% seen once. The source material was naive CD4+ T cells sorted from blood. Stated subset: CD45RA+ positively selected. The receptors originated from a man younger than 45 in good health.

V gene TRBV19 combines with J gene TRBJ2-6; D remains ambiguous. Per germline, CDR1 LNHDA and CDR2 SQIVND (reference sequence). The CDR3 spans 17 residues. Trimming removed 7 bases from V and 2 bases from J, with 18 bases in between. Written as DNA, the CDR3 is TGTGCCAGTACTGATCTAGGGTGGAGAACTGGGGCCAACGTCCTGACTTTC. This encodes CASTDLGWRTGANVLTF.

This chain links TRBV7-3 with TRBJ2-3; TRBD2 matches 7 bases. The length of the CDR3 is 17 residues. V was pared by 1 base and J by 0 bases, with 7 bases of the junction left unmatched. From germline, CDR1 is SGHTA and CDR2 FQGTGA. The CDR3 loop reads CASSLRRGGPSTDTQYF. The CDR3 DNA reads TGTGCCAGCAGCTTAAGGCGGGGAGGGCCAAGCACAGATACGCAGTATTTT.

Of note for this clone: Different DNA sequences within this sample yield the same CDR3. This chain joins TRBV28 and TRBJ1-1; no firm D call. Germline V gene sequence: CDR1 MDHEN, CDR2 SYDVKM. V gave up 3 bases and J gave up 0 bases, with 5 bases separating them. This CDR3 has 13 amino acids. The CDR3 sequence is CASSLIVNTEAFF. CDR3 sequence (DNA): TGTGCCAGCAGTTTGATAGTGAACACTGAAGCTTTCTTT.

The V and J genes are TRBV7-2 and TRBJ1-2, with a weak D call TRBD1 (5 bases). V gave up 2 bases and J gave up 6 bases, with 7 bases separating them. This CDR3 contains 12 residues. Germline CDR1 reads SGHTA; CDR2 reads FQGNSA. CDR3 bases: TGTGCCAGCAGCTTACAAGGGGATGGCTACACCTTC. Translating it yields CASSLQGDGYTF.

The chain recombines TRBV28 with TRBJ2-1, with TRBD1 matching over 11 bases. This CDR3 spans 16 amino acids. Germline V CDR1 and CDR2: MDHEN, SYDVKM. The trim removed 4 bases at V and 12 bases at J, leaving 14 bases unmatched. The CDR3 loop reads CASSSQGQGGQAGQFF. The CDR3 region has the DNA TGTGCCAGCAGTTCCCAGGGACAGGGGGGCCAAGCAGGGCAGTTCTTC.

The J gene is TRBJ1-1, the V gene TRBV5-4; D may be TRBD1 (5 bases). Germline V gives CDR1 SGHNT, CDR2 YYREEE (reference sequence). Trimming stripped 1 base from V and 5 bases from J, with 12 bases between. This CDR3 has 14 amino acids. CDR3 sequence (DNA): TGTGCCAGCAGCTTGTACCCAGGGTCGACTGAAGCTTTCTTT. This sequence encodes CASSLYPGSTEAFF.

The V gene is TRBV18, the J gene TRBJ2-2, with 13 positions matching TRBD2. V lost 8 bases and J lost 6; bases outside the gene matches: 3. Germline CDR1 KGHSH, CDR2 LQKENI. This CDR3 contains 14 residues. The CDR3 region has the DNA TGTGCCAGCCCGGGACTAGCGGGATCCGGGGAGCTGTTTTTT. This gives the protein CASPGLAGSGELFF. Variable domain in full (rest from reference TRBV18 and TRBJ2-2): NAGVMQNPRHLVRRRGQEARLRCSPMKGHSHVYWYRQLPEEGLKFMVYLQKENIIDESGMPKERFSAEFPKEGPSILRIQQVVRGDSAAYFCASPGLAGSGELFFGEGSRLTVL.

The gene calls are TRBV19 and TRBJ2-7; tentative D call: TRBD2 (6 bases). Germline CDR1 reads LNHDA; CDR2 reads SQIVND (reference sequence). The CDR3 contains 15 residues. The ends were cut back, 5 bases at V and 3 bases at J, with 17 bases in the middle. The CDR3 DNA follows: TGTGCCAGTAGTCTCTTTTCGGGAGTGGGCTACGAGCAGTACTTC. It specifies CASSLFSGVGYEQYF.

About this clone itself: The same CDR3 arises from other DNA sequences in this sample as well. J is TRBJ1-1 and V is TRBV5-1; D remains ambiguous. This CDR3 region has 14 residues. Per the germline V gene, CDR1 is SGHRS and CDR2 is YFSETQ. The ends were cut back, 0 bases at V and 0 bases at J, with 6 bases in the middle. CDR3 sequence: CASSLGLMNTEAFF. The CDR3 bases are TGCGCCAGCAGCTTGGGGTTGATGAACACTGAAGCTTTCTTT.

This chain links TRBV9 with TRBJ2-1; 9 nucleotides line up with TRBD2. The CDR3 runs to 16 residues. In germline, CDR1 is SGDLS, CDR2 YYNGEE. Germline trimming cut 4 bases from V and 2 bases from J; bases unmatched to any gene: 7. The CDR3 is CASSPQAGGTYNEQFF. The DNA of the CDR3 is TGTGCCAGCAGCCCACAGGCGGGAGGGACCTACAATGAGCAGTTCTTC. The full variable domain, with the rest looked up from reference TRBV9 and TRBJ2-1, is DSGVTQTPKHLITATGQRVTLRCSPRSGDLSVYWYQQSLDQGLQFLIQYYNGEERAKGNILERFSAQQFPDLHSELNLSSLELGDSALYFCASSPQAGGTYNEQFFGPGTRLTVL.

The CDR3, as DNA: TGTGCCAGCAGTGACCACGCAGGAGCGAACACTGAAGCTTTCTTT. It yields the protein CASSDHAGANTEAFF. The rearrangement links TRBV6-4 to TRBJ1-1; D gene uncertain. The CDR3 contains 15 residues. Trimming pared 2 bases from V and 1 base from J, leaving 11 bases between. The germline CDR1 and CDR2 sequences are MRHNA and SNTAGT.

With respect to this clone: At one of its ends the junction is not consistent with the germline gene, which may arise from a read error. This sequence joins TRBV7-7 and TRBJ2-1; tentative D call: TRBD2 (6 bases). The V gene's germline CDR1 is SSHAT and CDR2 FNYEAQ (reference sequence). This CDR3 spans 22 amino acids. In DNA form, the CDR3 reads TGTGCTAGCAGCTTAGTTTTCTCGGGAGTGGACAAAATGATACTGACCTACAATGAGCAGTTCTTC. Protein: CASSLVFSGVDKMILTYNEQFF.

This clone was counted a single time. CDR3 sequence (DNA): TGCGCCAGCAGTGAGTCGCTGGGACAGGGGGGTAATGAAAAACTGTTTTTT. Protein sequence: CASSESLGQGGNEKLFF. The rearrangement links TRBV10-2 to TRBJ1-4; 11 bases are shared with TRBD1. The CDR3 has 17 amino acids. The J segment lost 4 bases and the V segment lost 0 bases, leaving 4 bases of the junction unmatched. The germline CDR1 and CDR2 sequences are WSHSY and SAAADI.

The chain uses TRBV25-1 and TRBJ2-3, with D perhaps TRBD1 or TRBD2 (6 bases each). The CDR3 has 15 residues. The germline V gene has CDR1 MGHDK and CDR2 SYGVNS. The V gene lost 1 base and the J gene lost 3 bases, with 11 bases spanning the gap. This CDR3 reads CASSEFRGDTDTQYF. The CDR3 nucleotides read TGTGCCAGCAGTGAATTTAGGGGGGATACAGATACGCAGTATTTT.

The V gene is TRBV27, the J gene TRBJ2-1, with D hard to call. The CDR3 contains 15 residues. Trimming removed 2 bases from V and 3 bases from J, with 11 bases in between. In germline, CDR1 is MNHEY, CDR2 SMNVEV (reference sequence). The CDR3: CASSLRGHIYNEQFF. CDR3 in DNA: TGTGCCAGCAGTTTAAGAGGTCATATCTACAATGAGCAGTTCTTC.

J is TRBJ2-7 and V is TRBV28; 7 bases line up with TRBD2. The junction had 16 bases not matched to a gene; V was cut back by 2 bases and J by 3 bases. The length of the CDR3 is 18 residues. From germline, CDR1 is MDHEN and CDR2 SYDVKM. The CDR3 reads CASSLVAGDYQRGYEQYF. The CDR3 nucleotides are TGTGCCAGCAGTTTAGTTGCGGGAGATTATCAGCGGGGCTACGAGCAGTACTTC.

The rearrangement links TRBV2 to TRBJ2-2; D might be TRBD1 (6 bases). The V gene lost 6 bases and the J gene lost 1 base, with 9 bases spanning the gap. Per germline, CDR1 SNHLY and CDR2 FYNNEI. This CDR3 is built from 14 residues. CDR3 residues: CASRIQGNTGELFF. In DNA form, the CDR3 reads TGTGCCAGCAGAATACAGGGGAACACCGGGGAGCTGTTTTTT.

This chain joins TRBV5-1 and TRBJ2-7; 14 nucleotides agree with TRBD2. Germline V CDR1 and CDR2: SGHRS, YFSETQ. V dropped 4 bases and J dropped 0; count of bases not matched to a gene: 6. The CDR3 totals 17 residues. The CDR3 reads CASSLGTSGRPSYEQYF. CDR3 nucleotide sequence: TGCGCCAGCAGCCTCGGGACTAGCGGGAGACCCTCCTACGAGCAGTACTTC.

The chain joins TRBV7-6 to TRBJ2-7; TRBD1 is a possible D gene (5 bases). The CDR3 length is 17 residues. From germline, CDR1 is SGHVS and CDR2 FNYEAQ. The germline V and J ends were trimmed by 4 bases and 3 bases, with 22 bases remaining between them. The DNA of the CDR3 is TGTGCCAGCAGCTCGGAGTTGGGCAGGGTCCAAAACTACGAGCAGTACTTC. This sequence encodes CASSSELGRVQNYEQYF.

J is TRBJ2-7 and V is TRBV11-1; 8 positions match TRBD2. J gave up 3 bases and V 7 bases, and 8 bases lay outside the gene matches. This CDR3 is built from 14 residues. The germline CDR1 and CDR2 sequences are SGHAT and FQDESV (reference sequence). The CDR3 loop is CASTISGGRYEQYF. The CDR3 DNA reads as TGTGCCAGCACCATCAGCGGGGGCCGCTACGAGCAGTACTTC. Supplemented by reference TRBV11-1 and TRBJ2-7, the full variable domain reads EAEVAQSPRYKITEKSQAVAFWCDPISGHATLYWYRQILGQGPELLVQFQDESVVDDSQLPKDRFSAERLKGVDSTLKIQPAELGDSAMYLCASTISGGRYEQYFGPGTRLTVT.